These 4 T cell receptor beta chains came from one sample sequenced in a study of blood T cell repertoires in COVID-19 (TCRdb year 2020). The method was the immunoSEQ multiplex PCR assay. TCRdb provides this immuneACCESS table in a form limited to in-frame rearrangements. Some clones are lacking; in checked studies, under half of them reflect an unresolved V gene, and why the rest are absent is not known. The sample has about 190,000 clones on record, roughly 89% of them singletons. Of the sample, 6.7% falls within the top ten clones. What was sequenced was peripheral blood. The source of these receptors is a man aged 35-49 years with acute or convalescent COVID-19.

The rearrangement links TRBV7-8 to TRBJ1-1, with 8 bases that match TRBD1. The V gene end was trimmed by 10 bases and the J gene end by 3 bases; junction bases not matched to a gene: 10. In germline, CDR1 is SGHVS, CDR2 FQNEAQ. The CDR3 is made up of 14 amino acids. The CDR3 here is CAIHRTGLDTEAFF. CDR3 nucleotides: TGTGCCATCCACCGGACAGGGTTGGACACTGAAGCTTTCTTT.

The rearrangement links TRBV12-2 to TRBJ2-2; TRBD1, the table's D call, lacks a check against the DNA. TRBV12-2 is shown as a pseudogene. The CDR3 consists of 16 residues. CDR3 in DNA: TGTGCAAGTCGCTTAGCCGACAGGGCGAACACCGGGGAGCTGTTTTTT. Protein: CASRLADRANTGELFF.

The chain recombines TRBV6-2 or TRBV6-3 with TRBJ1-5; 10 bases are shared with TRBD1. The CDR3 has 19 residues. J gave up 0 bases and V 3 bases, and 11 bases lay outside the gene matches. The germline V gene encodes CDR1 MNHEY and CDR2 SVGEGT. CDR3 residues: CASSYRRDRGTTSNQPQHF. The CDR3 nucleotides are TGTGCCAGCAGTTATCGCCGGGACAGGGGCACCACTAGCAATCAGCCCCAGCATTTT.

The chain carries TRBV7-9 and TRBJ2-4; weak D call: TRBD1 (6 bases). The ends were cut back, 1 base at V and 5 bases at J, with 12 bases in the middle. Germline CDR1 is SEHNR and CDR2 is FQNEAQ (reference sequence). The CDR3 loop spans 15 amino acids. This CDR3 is CASSLVGRGENIQYF. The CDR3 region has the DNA TGTGCCAGCAGCTTAGTTGGCAGGGGTGAAAACATTCAGTACTTC.